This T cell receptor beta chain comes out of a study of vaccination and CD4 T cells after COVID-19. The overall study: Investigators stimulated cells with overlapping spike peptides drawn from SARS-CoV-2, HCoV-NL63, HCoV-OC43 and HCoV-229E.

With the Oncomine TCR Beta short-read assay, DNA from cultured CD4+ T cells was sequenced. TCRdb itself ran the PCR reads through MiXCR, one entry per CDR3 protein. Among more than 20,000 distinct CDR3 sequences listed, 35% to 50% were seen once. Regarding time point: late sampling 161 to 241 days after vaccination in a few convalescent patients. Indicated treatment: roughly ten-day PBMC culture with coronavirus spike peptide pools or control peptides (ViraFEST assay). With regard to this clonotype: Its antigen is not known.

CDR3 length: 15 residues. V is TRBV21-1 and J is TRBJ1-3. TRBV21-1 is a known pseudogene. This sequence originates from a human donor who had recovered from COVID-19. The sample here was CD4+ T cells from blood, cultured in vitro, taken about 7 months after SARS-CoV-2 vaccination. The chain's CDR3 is CASSPIFNSGNTIYF. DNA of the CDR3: TGTGCCAGCAGCCCCATCTTTAACTCTGGAAACACCATATATTTT.